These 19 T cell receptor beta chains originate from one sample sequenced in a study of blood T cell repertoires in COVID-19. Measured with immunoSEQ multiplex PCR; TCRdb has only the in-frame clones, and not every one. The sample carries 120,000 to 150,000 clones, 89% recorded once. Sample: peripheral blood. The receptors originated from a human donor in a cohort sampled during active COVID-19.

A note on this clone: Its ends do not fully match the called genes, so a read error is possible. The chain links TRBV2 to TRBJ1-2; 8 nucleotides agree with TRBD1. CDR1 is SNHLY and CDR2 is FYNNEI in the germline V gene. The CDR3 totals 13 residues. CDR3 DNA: TGTACCAGCATAGGACAGGGCTTTTGGGGCTACACCTTC. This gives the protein CTSIGQGFWGYTF.

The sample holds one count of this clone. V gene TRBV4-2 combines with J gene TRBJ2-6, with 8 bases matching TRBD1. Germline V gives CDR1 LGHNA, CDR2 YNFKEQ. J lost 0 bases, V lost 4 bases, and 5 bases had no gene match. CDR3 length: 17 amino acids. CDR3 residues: CASSLGTGLSGANVLTF. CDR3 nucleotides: TGTGCCAGCAGCCTTGGGACAGGTCTCTCTGGGGCCAACGTCCTGACTTTC.

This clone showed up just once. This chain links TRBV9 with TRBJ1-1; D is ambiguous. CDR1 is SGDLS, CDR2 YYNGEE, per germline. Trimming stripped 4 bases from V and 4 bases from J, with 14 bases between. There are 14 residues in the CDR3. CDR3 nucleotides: TGTGCCAGCAGCACAACGCCAGCGGGCACTGAAGCTTTCTTT. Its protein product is CASSTTPAGTEAFF.

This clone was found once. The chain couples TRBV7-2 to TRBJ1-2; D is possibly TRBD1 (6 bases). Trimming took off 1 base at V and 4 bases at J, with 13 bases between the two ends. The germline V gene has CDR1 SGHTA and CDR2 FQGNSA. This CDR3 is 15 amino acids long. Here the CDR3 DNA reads TGTGCCAGCAGCTTAGTGGGAACAGGGATCTATGGCTACACCTTC. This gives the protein CASSLVGTGIYGYTF.

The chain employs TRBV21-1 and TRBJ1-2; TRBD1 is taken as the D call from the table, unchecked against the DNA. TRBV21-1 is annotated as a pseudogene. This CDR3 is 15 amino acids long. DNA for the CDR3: TGTGCCAGCAGCGCCTTACAGGGTACGAACTATGGCTACACCTTC. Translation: CASSALQGTNYGYTF.

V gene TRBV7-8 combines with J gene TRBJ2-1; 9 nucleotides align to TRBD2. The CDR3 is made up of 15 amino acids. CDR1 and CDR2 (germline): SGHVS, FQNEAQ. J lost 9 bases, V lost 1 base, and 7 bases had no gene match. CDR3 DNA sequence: TGTGCCAGCAGCTTAGTGGCTAGCGGGGAGATTGAGCAGTTCTTC. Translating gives CASSLVASGEIEQFF.

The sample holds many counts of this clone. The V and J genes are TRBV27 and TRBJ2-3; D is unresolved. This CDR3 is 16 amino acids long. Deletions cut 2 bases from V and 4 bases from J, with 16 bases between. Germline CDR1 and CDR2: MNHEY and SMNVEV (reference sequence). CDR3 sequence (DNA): TGTGCCAGCAGTTTAAGTGACCCTCGGCAGGCAGATACGCAGTATTTT. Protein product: CASSLSDPRQADTQYF.

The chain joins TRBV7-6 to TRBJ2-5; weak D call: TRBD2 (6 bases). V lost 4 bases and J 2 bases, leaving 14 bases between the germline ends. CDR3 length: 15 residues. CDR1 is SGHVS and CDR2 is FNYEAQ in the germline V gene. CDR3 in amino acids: CASSSLGTPQETQYF. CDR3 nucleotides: TGTGCCAGCAGCTCCTTAGGGACTCCTCAAGAGACCCAGTACTTC.

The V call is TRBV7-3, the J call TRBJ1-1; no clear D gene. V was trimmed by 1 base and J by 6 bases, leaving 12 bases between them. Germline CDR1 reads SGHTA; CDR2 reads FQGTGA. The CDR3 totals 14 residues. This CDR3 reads CASSLNVREPEAFF. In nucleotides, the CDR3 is TGTGCCAGCAGCTTAAATGTGCGGGAGCCTGAAGCTTTCTTT.

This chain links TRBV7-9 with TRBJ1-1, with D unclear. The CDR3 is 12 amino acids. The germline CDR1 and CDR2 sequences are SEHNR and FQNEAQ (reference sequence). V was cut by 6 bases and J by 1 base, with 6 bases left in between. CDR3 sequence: CASRRGNTEAFF. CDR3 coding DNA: TGTGCCAGCAGGCGGGGGAACACTGAAGCTTTCTTT.

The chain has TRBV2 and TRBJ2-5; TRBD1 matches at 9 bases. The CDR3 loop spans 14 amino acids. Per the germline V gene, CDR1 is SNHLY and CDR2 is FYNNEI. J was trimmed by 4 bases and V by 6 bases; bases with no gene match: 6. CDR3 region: CASRTGTGSETQYF. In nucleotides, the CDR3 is TGTGCCAGCAGAACCGGGACAGGGTCAGAGACCCAGTACTTC.

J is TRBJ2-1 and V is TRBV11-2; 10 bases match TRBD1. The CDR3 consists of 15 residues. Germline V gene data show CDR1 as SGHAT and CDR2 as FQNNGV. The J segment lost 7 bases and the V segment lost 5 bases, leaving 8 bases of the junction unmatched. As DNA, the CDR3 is TGTGCCAGCAGCGCAGACAGGGGGCAGTGGAATGAGCAGTTCTTC. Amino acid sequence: CASSADRGQWNEQFF. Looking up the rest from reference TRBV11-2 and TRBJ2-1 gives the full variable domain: EAGVAQSPRYKIIEKRQSVAFWCNPISGHATLYWYQQILGQGPKLLIQFQNNGVVDDSQLPKDRFSAERLKGVDSTLKIQPAKLEDSAVYLCASSADRGQWNEQFFGPGTRLTVL.

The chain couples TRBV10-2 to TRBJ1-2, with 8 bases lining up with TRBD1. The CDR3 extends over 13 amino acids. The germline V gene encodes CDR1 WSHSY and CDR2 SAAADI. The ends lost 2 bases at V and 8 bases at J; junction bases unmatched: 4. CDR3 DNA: TGCGCCAGCAGTGAGGACAGGGGAAAAGGCTACACCTTC. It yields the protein CASSEDRGKGYTF.

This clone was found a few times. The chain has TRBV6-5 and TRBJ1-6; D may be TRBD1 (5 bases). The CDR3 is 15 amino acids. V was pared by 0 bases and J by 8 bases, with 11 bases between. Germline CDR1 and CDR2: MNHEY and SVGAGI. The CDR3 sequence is CASSYSFRDDSPLHF. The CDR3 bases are TGTGCCAGCAGTTACTCGTTCAGGGATGATTCACCCCTCCACTTT.

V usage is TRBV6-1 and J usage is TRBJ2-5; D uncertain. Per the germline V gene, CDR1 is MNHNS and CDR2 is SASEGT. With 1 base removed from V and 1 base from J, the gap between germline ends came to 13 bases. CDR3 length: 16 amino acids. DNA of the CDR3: TGTGCCAGCAGTGAAGAGGAGTTACCCTCCCAAGAGACCCAGTACTTC. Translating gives CASSEEELPSQETQYF.

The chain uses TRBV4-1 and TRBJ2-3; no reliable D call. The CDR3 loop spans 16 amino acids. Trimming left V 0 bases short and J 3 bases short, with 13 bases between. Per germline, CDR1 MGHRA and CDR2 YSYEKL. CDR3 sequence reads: CASSQDRVSGTDTQYF. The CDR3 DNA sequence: TGCGCCAGCAGCCAAGATAGAGTCTCCGGGACAGATACGCAGTATTTT.

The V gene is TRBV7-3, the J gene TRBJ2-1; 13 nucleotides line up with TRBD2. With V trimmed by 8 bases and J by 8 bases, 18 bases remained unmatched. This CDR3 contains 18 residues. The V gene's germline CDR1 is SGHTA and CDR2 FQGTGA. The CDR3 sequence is CASAGTSGARGSFDEQFF. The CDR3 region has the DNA TGTGCCAGCGCCGGGACTAGCGGGGCCCGCGGGTCTTTCGATGAGCAGTTCTTC. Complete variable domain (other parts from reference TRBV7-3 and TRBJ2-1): GAGVSQTPSNKVTEKGKYVELRCDPISGHTALYWYRQSLGQGPEFLIYFQGTGAADDSGLPNDRFFAVRPEGSVSTLKIQRTERGDSAVYLCASAGTSGARGSFDEQFFGPGTRLTVL.

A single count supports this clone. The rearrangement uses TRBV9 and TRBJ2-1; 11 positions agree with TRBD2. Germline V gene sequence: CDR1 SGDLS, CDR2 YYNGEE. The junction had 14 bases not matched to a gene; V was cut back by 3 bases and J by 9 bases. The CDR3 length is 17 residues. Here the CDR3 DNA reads TGTGCCAGCAGCGCTGACTTAGCGGGGGGGACCTGGTCTGAGCAGTTCTTC. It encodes CASSADLAGGTWSEQFF.

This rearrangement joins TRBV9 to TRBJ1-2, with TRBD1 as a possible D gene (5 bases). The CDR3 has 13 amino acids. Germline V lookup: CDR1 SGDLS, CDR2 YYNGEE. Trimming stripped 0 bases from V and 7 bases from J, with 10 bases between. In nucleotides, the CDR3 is TGTGCCAGCAGCGTAGATTCCGGGGGTGGCTACACCTTC. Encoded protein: CASSVDSGGGYTF.